One and the same sample provided the 26 T cell receptor beta chains below, sequenced in a study of T cell responses to AZD1222 COVID-19 vaccine. Produced via immunoSEQ multiplex PCR; TCRdb's table is partial and in-frame only. The table includes 110,000 to 150,000 clones, just over 90% detected once. This specimen was peripheral blood, taken on day 0 of AZD1222 vaccination. These receptors were obtained from an adult in good health.

Note on this clone: This specimen includes other DNA sequences encoding the same CDR3. The chain couples TRBV28 to TRBJ2-3; D is perhaps TRBD1 (5 bases). Germline values: CDR1 MDHEN, CDR2 SYDVKM. V gave up 6 bases and J gave up 3 bases, with 13 bases separating them. The CDR3 has 14 residues. DNA for the CDR3: TGTGCCAGCAGCATTGGGCAGGGTACAGATACGCAGTATTTT. It specifies CASSIGQGTDTQYF.

The chain employs TRBV6-5 and TRBJ2-1; the D gene is possibly TRBD2 (7 bases). V was pared by 6 bases and J by 2 bases, with 14 bases between. This CDR3 spans 15 amino acids. CDR1 and CDR2 (germline): MNHEY, SVGAGI. The DNA of the CDR3 is TGTGCCAGCAGCAAGAGGGGGGGCACCTACAATGAGCAGTTCTTC. It is translated as CASSKRGGTYNEQFF.

V usage is TRBV29-1 and J usage is TRBJ1-2; D remains unclear. Trimming stripped 6 bases from V and 5 bases from J, with 13 bases between. The CDR3 totals 12 residues. Looked up from germline, CDR1 is SQVTM and CDR2 is ANQGSEA. CDR3 amino acids: CSVHNRKYGYTF. The CDR3 DNA sequence: TGCAGCGTGCATAACCGGAAGTATGGCTACACCTTC.

The gene calls are TRBV24-1 and TRBJ2-1; D is possibly TRBD1 (5 bases). V was cut by 1 base and J by 5 bases, with 8 bases left in between. Germline V gene data show CDR1 as KGHDR and CDR2 as SFDVKD. This CDR3 has 14 residues. This chain's CDR3 is CATSDFRGNNEQFF. CDR3 sequence (DNA): TGTGCCACCAGTGATTTTAGGGGTAACAATGAGCAGTTCTTC.

The V call is TRBV6-5, the J call TRBJ1-2, with D hard to call. This CDR3 has 13 residues. Germline values: CDR1 MNHEY, CDR2 SVGAGI. The V gene lost 5 bases and the J gene lost 4 bases, with 11 bases spanning the gap. The CDR3 DNA sequence: TGTGCCAGCAGTCCCACCAACCTCTATGGCTACACCTTC. Its translation is CASSPTNLYGYTF.

The gene calls are TRBV21-1 and TRBJ2-3; TRBD2 is taken as the D call from the table, unchecked against the DNA. TRBV21-1 is designated a pseudogene. The CDR3 contains 13 residues. CDR3 in DNA: TGTGCCAGCACCCGGACTGGCACAGATACGCAGTATTTT. The encoded protein is CASTRTGTDTQYF.

This chain joins TRBV4-3 and TRBJ2-3; 7 bases match TRBD2. The V gene's germline CDR1 is LGHNA and CDR2 YSLEER. V was clipped by 0 bases and J by 8 bases; unmatched bases: 14. This CDR3 is 17 amino acids long. In DNA form, the CDR3 reads TGCGCCAGCAGCCAAGAAAAGTCAGCGGGGATATGGGGTACGCAGTATTTT. Translation: CASSQEKSAGIWGTQYF.

This clone was recorded only once. The chain links TRBV25-1 to TRBJ2-4; TRBD1 might be the D (5 bases). The CDR3 totals 14 residues. Trimming pared 3 bases from V and 7 bases from J, leaving 13 bases between. Germline CDR1 is MGHDK and CDR2 is SYGVNS. In DNA form, the CDR3 reads TGTGCCAGCAGTGACGACAGAGTCGGGAACATTCAGTACTTC. It specifies CASSDDRVGNIQYF. The full variable domain, its missing parts supplied by reference TRBV25-1 and TRBJ2-4, is EADIYQTPRYLVIGTGKKITLECSQTMGHDKMYWYQQDPGMELHLIHYSYGVNSTEKGDLSSESTVSRIRTEHFPLTLESARPSHTSQYLCASSDDRVGNIQYFGAGTRLSVL.

CDR3 in amino acids: CASSWGGAGVNTEAFF. CDR3 bases: TGTGCCAGCAGTTGGGGGGGGGCAGGGGTGAACACTGAAGCTTTCTTT. The chain employs TRBV6-5 and TRBJ1-1, with D perhaps TRBD1 (6 bases). The length of the CDR3 is 16 residues. Germline loops: CDR1 MNHEY, CDR2 SVGAGI. Trimming shortened V by 4 bases and J by 0 bases, and 15 bases separated the two germline ends.

The J gene is TRBJ2-5, the V gene TRBV15; D gene unclear. Trimming stripped 0 bases from V and 2 bases from J, with 4 bases between. Germline V gene lookup returns CDR1 LNHNV and CDR2 YYDKDF (reference sequence). The CDR3 totals 13 residues. In DNA form, the CDR3 reads TGTGCCACCAGCAGAGATCCTCAAGAGACCCAGTACTTC. It codes for CATSRDPQETQYF.

The chain employs TRBV18 and TRBJ2-7, with D tentatively TRBD2 (7 bases). The CDR3 is made up of 13 amino acids. Germline V CDR1 and CDR2: KGHSH, LQKENI. Trimming took 2 bases from V and 6 from J, leaving 11 bases between them. CDR3: CASSPGGAREQYF. CDR3 coding DNA: TGTGCCAGCTCACCAGGGGGGGCCCGCGAGCAGTACTTC.

This chain connects TRBV24-1 to TRBJ1-2, with 9 bases identical to TRBD1. This CDR3 region has 14 residues. The ends lost 6 bases at V and 5 bases at J; junction bases unmatched: 6. Germline loops: CDR1 KGHDR, CDR2 SFDVKD. The CDR3, as DNA: TGTGCCACCAGTCCGGGACAGGGCCGTTATGGCTACACCTTC. Protein: CATSPGQGRYGYTF.

This sequence joins TRBV16 and TRBJ1-6, with D hard to call. Trimming shortened V by 0 bases and J by 7 bases, and 10 bases separated the two germline ends. This CDR3 contains 15 residues. From germline, CDR1 is KGHSY and CDR2 FQNENV. This chain's CDR3 is CASSQSPQTNSPLHF. The DNA of the CDR3 is TGTGCCAGCAGCCAATCTCCGCAGACGAATTCACCCCTCCACTTT.

The count of this clone is one. The rearrangement uses TRBV30 and TRBJ1-3, with TRBD1 identical over 8 bases. Unmatched junction bases numbered 5, after V lost 3 bases and J lost 4 bases. This CDR3 contains 14 residues. Germline CDR1 reads GTSNPN; CDR2 reads SVGIG (reference sequence). The CDR3 loop is CAWSLRGQGNTIYF. The DNA for the CDR3 is TGTGCCTGGAGCCTCAGGGGGCAAGGAAACACCATATATTTT.

This clone is a singleton in its sample. The V gene is TRBV5-4, the J gene TRBJ2-3, with D uncertain. Germline loops: CDR1 SGHNT, CDR2 YYREEE (reference sequence). CDR3 length equals 14 residues. Trimming removed 3 bases at V and 0 bases at J, with 8 bases between. CDR3 amino acids: CASSSSTSTDTQYF. The CDR3 coding sequence is TGTGCCAGCAGCTCCTCGACTAGCACAGATACGCAGTATTTT. Complete variable domain (other parts from reference TRBV5-4 and TRBJ2-3): ETGVTQSPTHLIKTRGQQVTLRCSSQSGHNTVSWYQQALGQGPQFIFQYYREEENGRGNFPPRFSGLQFPNYSSELNVNALELDDSALYLCASSSSTSTDTQYFGPGTRLTVL.

The V and J genes are TRBV3-1 (or the pseudogene TRBV3-2) and TRBJ1-5, with TRBD1 as a possible D gene (6 bases). The CDR3 covers 15 residues. V was clipped by 4 bases and J by 4 bases, with 14 bases between them. In germline, CDR1 is LGHDT, CDR2 YNNKEL (reference sequence). The CDR3 loop reads CASSRWGRFNQPQHF. Written as DNA, the CDR3 is TGTGCCAGCAGCCGTTGGGGGCGATTTAATCAGCCCCAGCATTTT.

V is TRBV9 and J is TRBJ1-3; tentatively, D is TRBD1 (5 bases). The V and J ends lost 8 bases and 3 bases respectively, with 12 bases between them. The CDR3 extends over 13 amino acids. The germline gives CDR1 SGDLS, CDR2 YYNGEE. The DNA of the CDR3 is TGTGCCAGTCGAAGGGACGGTGGAAACACCATATATTTT. This encodes CASRRDGGNTIYF. The full variable domain, completed using reference TRBV9 and TRBJ1-3, is DSGVTQTPKHLITATGQRVTLRCSPRSGDLSVYWYQQSLDQGLQFLIQYYNGEERAKGNILERFSAQQFPDLHSELNLSSLELGDSALYFCASRRDGGNTIYFGEGSWLTVV.

V and J are TRBV11-2 and TRBJ2-5; D is unclear. CDR1 and CDR2 (germline): SGHAT, FQNNGV. Trimming took off 3 bases at V and 5 bases at J, with 7 bases between the two ends. This CDR3 contains 12 residues. The CDR3 here is CASSFSGETQYF. In nucleotides, the CDR3 is TGTGCCAGCAGCTTTTCCGGGGAGACCCAGTACTTC.

The J gene is TRBJ2-1, the V gene TRBV10-1; 9 nucleotides match TRBD1. V shed 7 bases and J 0 bases; nucleotides not matched to a gene: 13. The CDR3 has 18 residues. Germline loops: CDR1 WNHNN, CDR2 SYGVQD (reference sequence). The CDR3 DNA follows: TGCGCCAGCACCCGAACAGGGGGCCCCTTATCCTCCTACAATGAGCAGTTCTTC. It yields the protein CASTRTGGPLSSYNEQFF.

The V and J genes are TRBV6-1 and TRBJ1-2; D uncertain. The germline V gene has CDR1 MNHNS and CDR2 SASEGT. Trimming took off 2 bases at V and 2 bases at J, with 12 bases between the two ends. The CDR3 loop spans 15 amino acids. The CDR3 coding sequence is TGTGCCAGCAGTGAAAGCTTAATGGGAAACTATGGCTACACCTTC. Translated: CASSESLMGNYGYTF.

The CDR3 loop reads CASSLAAGTTEAFF. CDR3 nucleotides: TGTGCCAGCAGCTTAGCGGCAGGGACCACTGAAGCTTTCTTT. The chain has TRBV5-5 and TRBJ1-1, with D possibly TRBD1 on 5 matching bases. Germline V gene lookup returns CDR1 SGHKS and CDR2 YYEKEE (reference sequence). This CDR3 is 14 amino acids long. Trimming cost V 2 bases and J 4 bases, with 12 bases left between them.

The rearrangement joins TRBV30 to TRBJ1-5, with D possibly matching TRBD1 (5 bases). Germline V gene lookup returns CDR1 GTSNPN and CDR2 SVGIG (reference sequence). This CDR3 is 13 amino acids long. Trimming removed 0 bases from V and 5 bases from J, with 8 bases in between. CDR3 sequence reads: CAWSVRDDQPQHF. DNA for the CDR3: TGTGCCTGGAGTGTACGGGACGATCAGCCCCAGCATTTT.

The rearrangement links TRBV28 to TRBJ1-1; the D gene is possibly TRBD1 (5 bases). Germline CDR1 MDHEN, CDR2 SYDVKM. This CDR3 contains 15 residues. V lost 3 bases, J lost 1 base, and 12 bases lay in between. In DNA, the CDR3 is TGTGCCAGCAGTTTCCGAGGGACGCCGAACACTGAAGCTTTCTTT. This translates into CASSFRGTPNTEAFF.

V usage is TRBV5-1 and J usage is TRBJ2-1; no definite D call. Germline CDR1 and CDR2: SGHRS and YFSETQ. The length of the CDR3 is 15 residues. V was pared by 4 bases and J by 1 base, with 12 bases between. CDR3 sequence reads: CASSAVRASYNEQFF. Written as DNA, the CDR3 is TGCGCCAGCAGCGCGGTTAGGGCGTCCTACAATGAGCAGTTCTTC.

The rearrangement uses TRBV19 and TRBJ2-5; 10 bases line up with TRBD1. The CDR3 runs to 17 residues. The germline gives CDR1 LNHDA, CDR2 SQIVND (reference sequence). V shed 1 base, J shed 5 bases, and the junction held 10 bases outside the gene matches. This CDR3 reads CASSIGQGAIGMETQYF. The CDR3 bases are TGTGCCAGTAGTATAGGACAGGGGGCAATAGGTATGGAGACCCAGTACTTC.

The V gene is TRBV18, the J gene TRBJ2-7, with D unclear. This CDR3 comprises 14 residues. Germline V CDR1 and CDR2: KGHSH, LQKENI. V lost 1 base and J lost 5, with 12 bases in between. The CDR3 loop is CASSPLDGSDEQYF. CDR3 nucleotide sequence: TGTGCCAGCTCACCACTGGACGGTTCGGACGAGCAGTACTTC.